These 27 T cell receptor beta chains share one sample of origin, sequenced in a study of siplizumab effects on memory and regulatory T cells. Profiled with immunoSEQ multiplex PCR; TCRdb holds only in-frame clones, not every one. In the table there are about 100,000 clones, over 90% of which are singletons. The sample taken for sequencing was non-Treg CD4+ T cells sorted from blood. The origin of the receptors is a human donor in good health.

This rearrangement joins TRBV5-1 to TRBJ1-4; D uncertain. The CDR3 runs to 15 residues. V was pared by 6 bases and J by 0 bases, with 12 bases between. Per the germline V gene, CDR1 is SGHRS and CDR2 is YFSETQ. The CDR3 DNA reads TGCGCCAGCAAGATTGGCAGTGCAACTAATGAAAAACTGTTTTTT. Translation gives CASKIGSATNEKLFF.

This chain connects TRBV14 to TRBJ2-7; D might be TRBD2 (5 bases). V was cut by 4 bases and J by 3 bases, with 19 bases left in between. Per germline, CDR1 SGHDN and CDR2 FVKESK. The CDR3 length is 16 residues. Here the CDR3 reads CASSLSLSGSLYEQYF. CDR3 coding DNA: TGTGCCAGCAGCCTTTCTTTAAGTGGGAGTCTCTACGAGCAGTACTTC.

This clone was observed a single time. The CDR3 here is CASSIDRKNIQYF. The CDR3 bases are TGTGCCAGTAGTATTGACAGAAAAAACATTCAGTACTTC. The rearrangement joins TRBV19 to TRBJ2-4; D is possibly TRBD1 (5 bases). CDR1 and CDR2 (germline): LNHDA, SQIVND (reference sequence). The CDR3 sequence is 13 residues long. V was cut by 3 bases and J by 4 bases, with 7 bases left in between. The full variable domain, completed using reference TRBV19 and TRBJ2-4, is DGGITQSPKYLFRKEGQNVTLSCEQNLNHDAMYWYRQDPGQGLRLIYYSQIVNDFQKGDIAEGYSVSREKKESFPLTVTSAQKNPTAFYLCASSIDRKNIQYFGAGTRLSVL.

The chain has TRBV18 and TRBJ2-6; D unresolved. Trimming removed 4 bases from V and 2 bases from J, with 9 bases in between. The CDR3 runs to 15 residues. Germline V gene sequence: CDR1 KGHSH, CDR2 LQKENI. The CDR3 nucleotides are TGTGCCAGCTCACTGGGATTAGCTGGGGCCAACGTCCTGACTTTC. It is translated as CASSLGLAGANVLTF.

The V call is TRBV28, the J call TRBJ1-5; 8 nucleotides line up with TRBD1. The length of the CDR3 is 13 residues. V trimming: 5 bases; J trimming: 5 bases; junction bases outside the gene matches: 2. The V gene's germline CDR1 is MDHEN and CDR2 SYDVKM. CDR3 protein: CASSTGGYQPQHF. In DNA, the CDR3 is TGTGCCAGCAGTACAGGGGGGTATCAGCCCCAGCATTTT.

This rearrangement joins TRBV28 to TRBJ2-7; D may be TRBD1 (6 bases). Trimming left V 3 bases short and J 5 bases short, with 11 bases between. The CDR3 is made up of 13 amino acids. Germline lookup yields CDR1 MDHEN and CDR2 SYDVKM. The CDR3 here is CASSLGAPHEQYF. DNA of the CDR3: TGTGCCAGCAGTTTGGGGGCGCCCCACGAGCAGTACTTC.

The chain employs TRBV14 and TRBJ2-5; D not certain. Germline CDR1 SGHDN, CDR2 FVKESK. CDR3 length equals 12 residues. Trimming stripped 3 bases from V and 5 bases from J, with 7 bases between. CDR3 nucleotides: TGTGCCAGCAGCCAGTCGGCCGAGACCCAGTACTTC. Translated: CASSQSAETQYF.

The V gene is TRBV11-2, the J gene TRBJ2-3; 13 bases map to TRBD2. CDR1 and CDR2 from the germline V gene are SGHAT and FQNNGV. V trimming: 4 bases; J trimming: 0 bases; junction bases outside the gene matches: 7. This CDR3 contains 18 residues. The CDR3: CASSSTSGRALSTDTQYF. The CDR3 DNA sequence: TGTGCCAGCAGCTCCACTAGCGGGAGGGCCCTCAGCACAGATACGCAGTATTTT.

The chain employs TRBV5-4 and TRBJ2-1, with 7 bases fitting TRBD2. The CDR3 totals 15 residues. Germline loops: CDR1 SGHNT, CDR2 YYREEE (reference sequence). The ends lost 1 base at V and 4 bases at J; junction bases unmatched: 5. The CDR3 spells CASSLPGEGYNEQFF. The CDR3, as DNA: TGTGCCAGCAGCTTGCCGGGGGAGGGATACAATGAGCAGTTCTTC. Supplemented by reference TRBV5-4 and TRBJ2-1, the full variable domain reads ETGVTQSPTHLIKTRGQQVTLRCSSQSGHNTVSWYQQALGQGPQFIFQYYREEENGRGNFPPRFSGLQFPNYSSELNVNALELDDSALYLCASSLPGEGYNEQFFGPGTRLTVL.

V usage is TRBV19 and J usage is TRBJ1-4; D gene ambiguous. Germline assignment: CDR1 LNHDA and CDR2 SQIVND (reference sequence). The CDR3 has 14 amino acids. The V end was cut by 7 bases, the J end by 7 bases, with 16 bases between. The CDR3 nucleotides read TGTGCCAGTAATATGGGAGGGAGAGGTGAAAAACTGTTTTTT. Encoded protein: CASNMGGRGEKLFF.

J is TRBJ2-2 and V is TRBV15, with no clear D. Trimming cost V 0 bases and J 4 bases, with 6 bases left between them. The CDR3 runs to 14 residues. Germline values: CDR1 LNHNV, CDR2 YYDKDF (reference sequence). In DNA, the CDR3 is TGTGCCACCAGCAGAGATGTTTTCACCGGGGAGCTGTTTTTT. Translating gives CATSRDVFTGELFF.

The V and J genes are TRBV10-3 and TRBJ1-3; TRBD1 might be the D (5 bases). The CDR3 extends over 14 amino acids. CDR1 ENHRY and CDR2 SYGVKD come from the germline V gene. Trimming took 10 bases from V and 2 from J, leaving 15 bases between them. The CDR3 region is CATRAESAGNTIYF. For the CDR3, the DNA is TGTGCCACCAGGGCAGAATCAGCTGGAAACACCATATATTTT.

CDR3 sequence: CASSMGDKNIQYF. CDR3 nucleotide sequence: TGTGCCAGTAGTATGGGGGACAAAAACATTCAGTACTTC. The V call is TRBV19, the J call TRBJ2-4; the D gene could be TRBD1 or TRBD2 (5 bases each). Deletions cut 3 bases from V and 3 bases from J, with 6 bases between. From germline, CDR1 is LNHDA and CDR2 SQIVND (reference sequence). The CDR3 has 13 amino acids.

The DNA of the CDR3 is TGTGCCTGGAGTGTTACAATAAAGCATCCCGGGGAGCTGTTTTTT. This gives the protein CAWSVTIKHPGELFF. The chain joins TRBV30 to TRBJ2-2; no reliable D call. Trimming left V 0 bases short and J 6 bases short, with 14 bases between. The length of the CDR3 is 15 residues. The germline gives CDR1 GTSNPN, CDR2 SVGIG (reference sequence).

This chain joins TRBV7-2 and TRBJ2-1; TRBD1 aligns across 7 bases. Germline V gene lookup returns CDR1 SGHTA and CDR2 FQGNSA. Trimming removed 4 bases from V and 5 bases from J; junction bases left unmatched: 11. The CDR3 extends over 16 amino acids. The CDR3: CASSSVPGTVHNEQFF. In nucleotides, the CDR3 is TGTGCCAGCAGCTCGGTTCCCGGGACAGTCCACAATGAGCAGTTCTTC.

CDR3 loop: CASSSPADTQYF. CDR3 DNA: TGTGCCAGCAGTTCCCCTGCGGATACGCAGTATTTT. V gene TRBV6-6 combines with J gene TRBJ2-3; the D is unclear. This CDR3 spans 12 amino acids. Trimming cost V 4 bases and J 6 bases, with 8 bases left between them. CDR1 MNHNY and CDR2 SVGAGI come from the germline V gene (reference sequence).

The chain recombines TRBV14 with TRBJ1-2; TRBD1 aligns across 9 bases. V dropped 2 bases and J dropped 3; count of bases not matched to a gene: 19. The germline CDR1 and CDR2 sequences are SGHDN and FVKESK. The CDR3 is 20 residues long. The CDR3 DNA sequence: TGTGCCAGCAGCCAAATTATCTTCCGGGACAGGGTGTCTTTAGACTATGGCTACACCTTC. Residues: CASSQIIFRDRVSLDYGYTF.

This clone has a single count. The chain couples TRBV30 to TRBJ2-2; 9 bases fit TRBD1. This CDR3 is built from 13 residues. Germline V gene sequence: CDR1 GTSNPN, CDR2 SVGIG (reference sequence). After removal of 4 bases from V and 5 bases from J, the junction contained 2 bases not matched to a gene. CDR3 nucleotides: TGTGCCTGGAAGGGACAGGGAACCGGGGAGCTGTTTTTT. This gives the protein CAWKGQGTGELFF.

V usage is TRBV14 and J usage is TRBJ2-3; D gene unclear. This CDR3 spans 14 amino acids. The germline CDR1 and CDR2 sequences are SGHDN and FVKESK. Trimming cost V 1 base and J 2 bases, with 7 bases left between them. CDR3 nucleotide sequence: TGTGCCAGCAGCCAAGGTTGGGTCACAGATACGCAGTATTTT. It yields the protein CASSQGWVTDTQYF.

The chain joins TRBV5-1 to TRBJ2-7; D is unclear. Germline CDR1 is SGHRS and CDR2 is YFSETQ. CDR3 size: 14 residues. Trimming pared 0 bases from V and 0 bases from J, leaving 7 bases between. CDR3 in DNA: TGCGCCAGCAGCTTGGACACAAACTCCTACGAGCAGTACTTC. This gives the protein CASSLDTNSYEQYF.

CDR3 protein: CASSVLREPNEQFF. CDR3 bases: TGCGCCAGCAGCGTCCTACGGGAGCCTAATGAGCAGTTCTTC. This sequence joins TRBV5-1 and TRBJ2-1; D perhaps matches TRBD2 (6 bases). CDR1 SGHRS and CDR2 YFSETQ come from the germline V gene. V was trimmed by 4 bases and J by 7 bases, leaving 15 bases between them. The CDR3 is 14 amino acids.

The chain uses TRBV5-1 and TRBJ1-6; the D is unclear. The V end lost 0 bases, the J end lost 8 bases, and 9 bases lay between the germline ends. From germline, CDR1 is SGHRS and CDR2 YFSETQ. The CDR3 is 14 residues long. CDR3 nucleotide sequence: TGCGCCAGCAGCTTGGGGGCTTTAGATTCACCCCTCCACTTT. Residues: CASSLGALDSPLHF.

This rearrangement joins TRBV28 to TRBJ2-1; 11 bases line up with TRBD2. V dropped 10 bases and J dropped 8; count of bases not matched to a gene: 10. In germline, CDR1 is MDHEN, CDR2 SYDVKM. The CDR3 totals 14 residues. The CDR3 protein is CATLGLAGIHEQFF. As DNA, the CDR3 is TGTGCCACCCTCGGACTAGCGGGTATCCATGAGCAGTTCTTC.

This rearrangement joins TRBV6-4 to TRBJ2-1; TRBD2 is a possible D gene (6 bases). Trimming cost V 3 bases and J 6 bases, with 15 bases left between them. There are 15 residues in the CDR3. The germline gives CDR1 MRHNA, CDR2 SNTAGT. CDR3 residues: CASSDRASVGNEQFF. The DNA for the CDR3 is TGTGCCAGCAGTGATCGGGCTAGCGTGGGCAATGAGCAGTTCTTC.

The gene calls are TRBV6-6 and TRBJ2-2; perhaps TRBD1 as D (5 bases). V was cut by 2 bases and J by 3 bases, with 10 bases left in between. CDR3 length: 15 amino acids. Germline CDR1 and CDR2: MNHNY and SVGAGI (reference sequence). The CDR3 here is CASSYSRVYTGELFF. For the CDR3, the DNA is TGTGCCAGCAGTTACAGCAGGGTATACACCGGGGAGCTGTTTTTT.

The chain uses TRBV10-3 and TRBJ2-5, with D perhaps matching TRBD1 (5 bases). The V gene lost 3 bases and the J gene lost 4 bases, with 15 bases spanning the gap. The CDR3 loop spans 15 amino acids. Germline V gene data show CDR1 as ENHRY and CDR2 as SYGVKD. The CDR3 DNA sequence: TGTGCCATCAGTGAACCACAGGAGCAGGGAGAGACCCAGTACTTC. Its translation is CAISEPQEQGETQYF.

The CDR3 DNA reads as TGCGCCAGCAGCCCAGGGGGCGAGGGTCACGAGCAGTACTTC. This translates into CASSPGGEGHEQYF. The chain carries TRBV5-1 and TRBJ2-7; 8 positions match TRBD1. Germline V lookup: CDR1 SGHRS, CDR2 YFSETQ. With V trimmed by 4 bases and J by 5 bases, 8 bases remained unmatched. CDR3 size: 14 residues.